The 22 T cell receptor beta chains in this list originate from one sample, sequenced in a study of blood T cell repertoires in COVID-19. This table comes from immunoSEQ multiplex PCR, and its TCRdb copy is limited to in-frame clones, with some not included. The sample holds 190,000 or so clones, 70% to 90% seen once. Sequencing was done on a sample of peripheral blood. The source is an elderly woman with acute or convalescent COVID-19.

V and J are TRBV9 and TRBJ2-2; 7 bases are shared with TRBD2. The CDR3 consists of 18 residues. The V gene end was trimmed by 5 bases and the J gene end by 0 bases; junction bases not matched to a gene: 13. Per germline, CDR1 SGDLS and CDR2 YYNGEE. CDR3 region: CASSEGNGLAANTGELFF. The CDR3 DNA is TGTGCCAGCAGTGAGGGGAATGGGCTAGCGGCGAACACCGGGGAGCTGTTTTTT. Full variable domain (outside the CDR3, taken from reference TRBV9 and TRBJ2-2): DSGVTQTPKHLITATGQRVTLRCSPRSGDLSVYWYQQSLDQGLQFLIQYYNGEERAKGNILERFSAQQFPDLHSELNLSSLELGDSALYFCASSEGNGLAANTGELFFGEGSRLTVL.

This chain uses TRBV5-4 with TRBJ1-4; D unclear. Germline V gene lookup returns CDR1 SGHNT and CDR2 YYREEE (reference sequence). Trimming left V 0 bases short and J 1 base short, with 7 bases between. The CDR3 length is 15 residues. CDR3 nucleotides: TGTGCCAGCAGCTTGGGGGCAGAAACTAATGAAAAACTGTTTTTT. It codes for CASSLGAETNEKLFF.

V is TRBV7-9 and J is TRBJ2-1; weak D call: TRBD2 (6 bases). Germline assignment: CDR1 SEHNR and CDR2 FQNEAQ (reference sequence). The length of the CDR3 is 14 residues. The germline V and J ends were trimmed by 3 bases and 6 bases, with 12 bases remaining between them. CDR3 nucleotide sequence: TGTGCCAGCAGCTTTGAGTGGGGAGGCAATGAGCAGTTCTTC. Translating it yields CASSFEWGGNEQFF.

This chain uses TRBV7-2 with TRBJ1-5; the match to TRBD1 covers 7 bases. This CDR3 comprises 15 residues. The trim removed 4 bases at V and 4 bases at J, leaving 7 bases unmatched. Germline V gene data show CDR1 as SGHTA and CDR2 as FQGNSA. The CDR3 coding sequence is TGTGCCAGCAGCTACTCCGGGACAGCAAATCAGCCCCAGCATTTT. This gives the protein CASSYSGTANQPQHF.

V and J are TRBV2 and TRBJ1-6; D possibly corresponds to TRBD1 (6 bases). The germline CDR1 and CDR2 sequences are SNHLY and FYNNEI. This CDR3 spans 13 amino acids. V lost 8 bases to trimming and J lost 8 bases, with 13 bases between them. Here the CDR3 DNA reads TGTGCCAGCGGACAGTGGATCGATTCACCCCTCCACTTT. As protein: CASGQWIDSPLHF.

CDR3 residues: CASSQQGAEGQPQHF. CDR3 DNA: TGTGCCAGTAGTCAACAGGGGGCTGAAGGTCAGCCCCAGCATTTT. The chain uses TRBV19 and TRBJ1-5, with 9 nucleotides matching TRBD1. Germline trimming cut 5 bases from V and 6 bases from J; bases unmatched to any gene: 8. The CDR3 extends over 15 amino acids. Germline V lookup: CDR1 LNHDA, CDR2 SQIVND (reference sequence).

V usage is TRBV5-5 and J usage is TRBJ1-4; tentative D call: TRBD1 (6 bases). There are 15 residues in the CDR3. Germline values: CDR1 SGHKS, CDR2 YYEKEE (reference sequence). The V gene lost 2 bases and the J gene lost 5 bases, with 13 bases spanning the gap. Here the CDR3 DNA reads TGTGCCAGCAGCTTTTTAGGTCAGGGGAATGAAAAACTGTTTTTT. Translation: CASSFLGQGNEKLFF.

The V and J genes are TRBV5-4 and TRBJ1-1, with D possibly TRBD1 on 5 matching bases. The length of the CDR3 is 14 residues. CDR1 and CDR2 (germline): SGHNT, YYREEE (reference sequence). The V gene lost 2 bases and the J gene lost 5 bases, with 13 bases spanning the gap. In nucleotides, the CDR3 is TGTGCCAGCAGCTTCGGCCAGGGTGGGACTGAAGCTTTCTTT. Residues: CASSFGQGGTEAFF.

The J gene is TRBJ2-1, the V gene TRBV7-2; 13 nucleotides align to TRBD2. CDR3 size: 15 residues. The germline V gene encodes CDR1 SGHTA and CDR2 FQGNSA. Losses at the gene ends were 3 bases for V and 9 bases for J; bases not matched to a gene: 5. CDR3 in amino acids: CASSFSGTSGAEQFF. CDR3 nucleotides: TGTGCCAGCAGCTTTTCCGGGACTAGCGGGGCTGAGCAGTTCTTC.

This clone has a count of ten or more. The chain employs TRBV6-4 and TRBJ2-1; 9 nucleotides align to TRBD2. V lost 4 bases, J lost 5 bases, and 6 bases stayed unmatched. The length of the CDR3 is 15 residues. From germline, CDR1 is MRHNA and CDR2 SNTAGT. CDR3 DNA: TGTGCCAGCAGTGTGGAGACTAGCGGACACAATGAGCAGTTCTTC. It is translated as CASSVETSGHNEQFF.

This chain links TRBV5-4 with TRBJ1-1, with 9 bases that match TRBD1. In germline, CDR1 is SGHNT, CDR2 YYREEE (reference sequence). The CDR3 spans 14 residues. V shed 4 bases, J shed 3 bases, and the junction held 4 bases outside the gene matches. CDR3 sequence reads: CASSPDRGDTEAFF. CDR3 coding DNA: TGTGCCAGCAGCCCGGACAGGGGAGACACTGAAGCTTTCTTT.

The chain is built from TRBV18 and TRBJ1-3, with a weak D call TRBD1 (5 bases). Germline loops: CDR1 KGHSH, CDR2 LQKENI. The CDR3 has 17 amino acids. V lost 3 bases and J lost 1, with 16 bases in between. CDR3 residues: CASSPVGQSQSGNTIYF. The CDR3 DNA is TGTGCCAGCTCACCCGTTGGACAAAGCCAGTCTGGAAACACCATATATTTT.

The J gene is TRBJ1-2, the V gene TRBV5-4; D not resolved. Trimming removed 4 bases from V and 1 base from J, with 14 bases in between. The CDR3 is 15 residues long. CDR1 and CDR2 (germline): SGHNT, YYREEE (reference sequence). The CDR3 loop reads CASSQWQYLNYGYTF. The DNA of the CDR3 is TGTGCCAGCAGCCAATGGCAGTATCTTAACTATGGCTACACCTTC.

CDR3 in DNA: TGTGCCAGCAGCTTACGGGGACTGCAGAACACTGAAGCTTTCTTT. It yields the protein CASSLRGLQNTEAFF. The chain carries TRBV7-2 and TRBJ1-1, with a tentative D call TRBD1 (5 bases). CDR1 and CDR2 from the germline V gene are SGHTA and FQGNSA. Trimming shortened V by 2 bases and J by 1 base, and 11 bases separated the two germline ends. This CDR3 is built from 15 residues.

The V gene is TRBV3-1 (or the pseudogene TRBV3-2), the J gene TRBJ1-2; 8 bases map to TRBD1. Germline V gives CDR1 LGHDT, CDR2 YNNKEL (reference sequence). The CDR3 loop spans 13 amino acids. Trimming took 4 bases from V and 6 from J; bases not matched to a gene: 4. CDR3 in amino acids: CASSLRQGNGYTF. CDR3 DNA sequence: TGTGCCAGCAGCCTCCGACAGGGGAATGGCTACACCTTC.

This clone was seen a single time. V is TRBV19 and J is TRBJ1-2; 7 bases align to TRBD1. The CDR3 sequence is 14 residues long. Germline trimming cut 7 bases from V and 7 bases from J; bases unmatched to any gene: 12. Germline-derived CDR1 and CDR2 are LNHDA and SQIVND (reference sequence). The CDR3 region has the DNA TGTGCCAGTACCTTCCGACAGGGTAATCGTGGCTACACCTTC. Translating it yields CASTFRQGNRGYTF.

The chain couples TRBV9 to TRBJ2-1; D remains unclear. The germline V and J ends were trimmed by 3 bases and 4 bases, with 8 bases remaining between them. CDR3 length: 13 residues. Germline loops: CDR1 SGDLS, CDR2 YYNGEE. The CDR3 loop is CASSAAGYNEQFF. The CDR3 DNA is TGTGCCAGCAGCGCCGCAGGTTACAATGAGCAGTTCTTC.

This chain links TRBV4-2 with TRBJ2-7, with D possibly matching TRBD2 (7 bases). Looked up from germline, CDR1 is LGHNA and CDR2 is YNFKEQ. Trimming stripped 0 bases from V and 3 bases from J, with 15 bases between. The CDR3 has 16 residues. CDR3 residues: CASSQDPGGFFYEQYF. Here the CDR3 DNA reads TGTGCCAGCAGCCAAGATCCGGGGGGCTTCTTCTACGAGCAGTACTTC.

The CDR3 DNA sequence: TGTGCCAGCAGCTTGGCCAGGGGCCCATATGGCTACACCTTC. As protein: CASSLARGPYGYTF. The chain has TRBV5-6 and TRBJ1-2; weak D call: TRBD1 (6 bases). The CDR3 is 14 residues long. Trimming removed 0 bases at V and 5 bases at J, with 11 bases between. Germline V gene lookup returns CDR1 SGHDT and CDR2 YYEEEE.

For the CDR3, the DNA is TGTGCCAGCACCCAGGGGGCTAGCGACGACACAGATACGCAGTATTTT. Its translation is CASTQGASDDTDTQYF. The chain recombines TRBV9 with TRBJ2-3; 8 bases align to TRBD1. The germline V gene encodes CDR1 SGDLS and CDR2 YYNGEE. V lost 6 bases, J lost 2 bases, and 11 bases stayed unmatched. This CDR3 is built from 16 residues.

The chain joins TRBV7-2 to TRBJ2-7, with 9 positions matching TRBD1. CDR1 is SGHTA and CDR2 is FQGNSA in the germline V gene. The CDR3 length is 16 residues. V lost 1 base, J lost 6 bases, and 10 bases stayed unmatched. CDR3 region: CASSLGPGQGPSEQYF. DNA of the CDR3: TGTGCCAGCAGCTTAGGACCGGGACAGGGCCCTAGCGAGCAGTACTTC.

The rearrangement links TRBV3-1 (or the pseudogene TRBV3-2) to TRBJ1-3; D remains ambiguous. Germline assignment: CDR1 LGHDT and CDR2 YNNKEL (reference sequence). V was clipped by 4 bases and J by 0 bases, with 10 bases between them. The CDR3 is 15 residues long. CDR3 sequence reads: CASSPTSHSGNTIYF. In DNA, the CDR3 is TGTGCCAGCAGCCCGACAAGCCACTCTGGAAACACCATATATTTT.